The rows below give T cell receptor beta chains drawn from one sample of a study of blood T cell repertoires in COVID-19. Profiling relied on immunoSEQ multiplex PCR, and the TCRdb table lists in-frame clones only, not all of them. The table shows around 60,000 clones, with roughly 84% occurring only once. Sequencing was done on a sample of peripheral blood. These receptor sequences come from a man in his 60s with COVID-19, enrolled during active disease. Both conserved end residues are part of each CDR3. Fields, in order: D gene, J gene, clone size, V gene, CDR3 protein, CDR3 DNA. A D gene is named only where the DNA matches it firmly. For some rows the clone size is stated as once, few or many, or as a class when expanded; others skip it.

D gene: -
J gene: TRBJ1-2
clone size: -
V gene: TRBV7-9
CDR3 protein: CASSFGGDDYGYTF
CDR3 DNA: TGTGCCAGCAGCTTCGGGGGGGATGACTATGGCTACACCTTC

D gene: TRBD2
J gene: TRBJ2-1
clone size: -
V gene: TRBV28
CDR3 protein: CASSLYSGTSDNEQFF
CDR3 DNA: TGTGCCAGCAGTTTATACTCCGGGACTAGCGACAATGAGCAGTTCTTC

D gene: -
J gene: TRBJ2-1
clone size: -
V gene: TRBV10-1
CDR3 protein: CASSESLGPTKEQFF
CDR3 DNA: TGCGCCAGCAGTGAGTCGTTGGGGCCCACCAAGGAGCAGTTCTTC

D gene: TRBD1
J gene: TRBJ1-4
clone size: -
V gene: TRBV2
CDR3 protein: CASSDGQGVEKLFF
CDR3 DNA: TGTGCCAGCAGTGATGGACAGGGGGTGGAAAAACTGTTTTTT

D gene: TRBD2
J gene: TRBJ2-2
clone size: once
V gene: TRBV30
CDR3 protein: CAWSRWGGTGELFF
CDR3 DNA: TGTGCCTGGAGTCGATGGGGGGGCACCGGGGAGCTGTTTTTT

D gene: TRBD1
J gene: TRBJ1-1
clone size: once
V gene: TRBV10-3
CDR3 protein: CAISELKQGGLNTEAFF
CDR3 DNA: TGTGCCATCAGTGAGCTTAAACAGGGGGGTTTGAACACTGAAGCTTTCTTT

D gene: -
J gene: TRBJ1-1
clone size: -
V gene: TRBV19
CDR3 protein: CASSIQVSTEAFF
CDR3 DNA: TGTGCCAGTAGTATCCAGGTTTCCACTGAAGCTTTCTTT

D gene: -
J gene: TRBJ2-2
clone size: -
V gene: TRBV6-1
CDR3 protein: CASSDSYWRTNTGELFF
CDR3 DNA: TGTGCCAGCAGTGATTCGTACTGGCGGACTAACACCGGGGAGCTGTTTTTT

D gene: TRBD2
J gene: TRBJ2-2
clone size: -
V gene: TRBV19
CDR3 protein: CASKKEGLAGGQLFF
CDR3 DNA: TGTGCCAGTAAGAAGGAAGGACTAGCGGGGGGGCAGCTGTTTTTT

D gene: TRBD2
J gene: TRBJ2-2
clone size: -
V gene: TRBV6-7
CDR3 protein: CASSSCPGTSGSNRVTGELFF
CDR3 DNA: TGTGCCAGCAGTTCATGTCCCGGGACTAGCGGGAGTAACCGGGTCACCGGGGAGCTGTTTTTT

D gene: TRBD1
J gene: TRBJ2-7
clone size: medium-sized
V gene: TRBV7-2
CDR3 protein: CASSSPDRGSYEQYF
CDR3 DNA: TGTGCCAGCAGCTCGCCAGACAGGGGGTCCTACGAGCAGTACTTC

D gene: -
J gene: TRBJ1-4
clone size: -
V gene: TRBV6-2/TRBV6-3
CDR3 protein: CASSLQGSNEKLFF
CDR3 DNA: TGTGCCAGCAGTTTACAGGGATCGAATGAAAAACTGTTTTTT

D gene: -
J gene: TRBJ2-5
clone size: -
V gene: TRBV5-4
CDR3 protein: CASSLKGPQETQYF
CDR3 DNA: TGTGCCAGCAGCTTAAAGGGGCCCCAAGAGACCCAGTACTTC